This TCR beta chain was sequenced during a study of cytomegalovirus exposure and HLA in healthy donors. In germline, CDR1 is SGHTS, CDR2 YDEGEE. The CDR3 is 18 residues long. Between the trimmed V and J ends, which lost 4 bases and 4 bases, there was a span of 26 bases. In the PCR, 60 Vbeta and 13 Jbeta primers were used. The assay was immunoSEQ multiplex PCR, and TCRdb's table has in-frame clones only and misses some. The data show roughly 92,000 clones, approximately 80% seen once. Sample: PBMCs. The genes are TRBV5-8 and TRBJ2-5, with a possible D match to TRBD2 (6 bases). The TCR was taken from a man aged 45-65 years in good health and CMV-seropositive. The CDR3 DNA follows: TGTGCCAGCAGCCTGGTCCCGGTTGGTGGAGGGAGAGGAGAGACCCAGTACTTC. As protein: CASSLVPVGGGRGETQYF.